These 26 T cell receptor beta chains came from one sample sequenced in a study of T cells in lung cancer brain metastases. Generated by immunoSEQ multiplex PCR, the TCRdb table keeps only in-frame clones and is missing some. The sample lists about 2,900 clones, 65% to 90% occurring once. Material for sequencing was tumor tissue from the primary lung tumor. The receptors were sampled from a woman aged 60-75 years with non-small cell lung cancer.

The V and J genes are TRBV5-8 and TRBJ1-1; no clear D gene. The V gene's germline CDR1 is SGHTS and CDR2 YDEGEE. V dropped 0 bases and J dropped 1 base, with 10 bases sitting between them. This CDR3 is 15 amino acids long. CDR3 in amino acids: CASSLVRGGNTEAFF. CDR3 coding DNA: TGTGCCAGCAGCTTGGTCCGGGGAGGGAACACTGAAGCTTTCTTT. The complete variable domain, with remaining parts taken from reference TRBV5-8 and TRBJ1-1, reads EAGVTQSPTHLIKTRGQQATLRCSPISGHTSVYWYQQALGLGLQFLLWYDEGEERNRGNFPPRFSGRQFPNYSSELNVNALELEDSALYLCASSLVRGGNTEAFFGQGTRLTVV.

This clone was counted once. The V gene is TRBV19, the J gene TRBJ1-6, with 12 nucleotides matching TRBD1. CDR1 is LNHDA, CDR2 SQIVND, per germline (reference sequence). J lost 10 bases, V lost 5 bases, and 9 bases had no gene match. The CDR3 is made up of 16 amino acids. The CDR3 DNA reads TGTGCCAGTAGTGATCCGGGACAGGGGGCGAGATCACCCCTCCACTTT. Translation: CASSDPGQGARSPLHF.

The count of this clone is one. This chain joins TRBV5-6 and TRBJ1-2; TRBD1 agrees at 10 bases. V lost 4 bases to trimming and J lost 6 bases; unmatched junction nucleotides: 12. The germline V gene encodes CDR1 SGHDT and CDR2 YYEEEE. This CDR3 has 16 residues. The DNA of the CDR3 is TGTGCCAGCAGCCGCTCCCTCGACAGGGGGCTGGATGGCTACACCTTC. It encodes CASSRSLDRGLDGYTF.

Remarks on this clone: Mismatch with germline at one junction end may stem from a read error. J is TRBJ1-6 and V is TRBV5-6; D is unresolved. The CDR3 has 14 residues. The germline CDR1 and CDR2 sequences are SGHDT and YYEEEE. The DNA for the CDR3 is TGTGCCAGCAGCTTGGGGGCCCCGAGGTCACTCCTCCACTTT. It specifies CASSLGAPRSLLHF. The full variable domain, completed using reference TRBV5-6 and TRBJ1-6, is DAGVTQSPTHLIKTRGQQVTLRCSPKSGHDTVSWYQQALGQGPQFIFQYYEEEERQRGNFPDRFSGHQFPNYSSELNVNALLLGDSALYLCASSLGAPRSLLHFGNGTRLTVT.

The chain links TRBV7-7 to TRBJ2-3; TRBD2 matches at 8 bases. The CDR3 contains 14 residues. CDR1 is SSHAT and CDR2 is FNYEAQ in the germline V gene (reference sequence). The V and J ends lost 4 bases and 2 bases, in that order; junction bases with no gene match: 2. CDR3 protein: CASSSGRATDTQYF. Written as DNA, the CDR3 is TGTGCCAGCAGCTCCGGGAGGGCCACAGATACGCAGTATTTT.

The CDR3 spells CASSRRVTGLDEQYF. In DNA form, the CDR3 reads TGTGCCAGTAGTCGCCGAGTAACAGGGCTCGACGAGCAGTACTTC. The rearrangement links TRBV19 to TRBJ2-7, with a tentative D call TRBD1 (6 bases). Germline V CDR1 and CDR2: LNHDA, SQIVND (reference sequence). The CDR3 has 15 residues. V shed 5 bases and J shed 5 bases, with 19 bases lying between them.

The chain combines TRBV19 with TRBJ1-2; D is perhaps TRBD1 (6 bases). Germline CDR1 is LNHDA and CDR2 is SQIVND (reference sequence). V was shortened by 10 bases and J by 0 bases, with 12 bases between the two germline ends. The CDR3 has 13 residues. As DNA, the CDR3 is TGTGCCACAAAACAGGGACCTAACTATGGCTACACCTTC. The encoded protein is CATKQGPNYGYTF.

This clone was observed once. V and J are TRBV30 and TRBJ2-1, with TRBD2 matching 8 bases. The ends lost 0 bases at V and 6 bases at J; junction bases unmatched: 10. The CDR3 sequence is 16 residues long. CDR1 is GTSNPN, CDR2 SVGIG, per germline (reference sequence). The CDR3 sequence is CAWSVRGLAGLNEQFF. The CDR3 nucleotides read TGTGCCTGGAGTGTAAGAGGGCTAGCGGGCCTCAATGAGCAGTTCTTC.

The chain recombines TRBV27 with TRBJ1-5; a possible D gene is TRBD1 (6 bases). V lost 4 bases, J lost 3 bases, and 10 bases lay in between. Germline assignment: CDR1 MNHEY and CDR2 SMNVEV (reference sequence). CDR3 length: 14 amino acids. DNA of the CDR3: TGTGCCAGCAGTTGGGACAAAGCCAATCAGCCCCAGCATTTT. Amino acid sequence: CASSWDKANQPQHF.

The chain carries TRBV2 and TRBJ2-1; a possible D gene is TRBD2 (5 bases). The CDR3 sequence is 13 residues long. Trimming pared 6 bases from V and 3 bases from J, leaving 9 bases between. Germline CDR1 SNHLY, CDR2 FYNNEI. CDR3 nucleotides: TGTGCCAGCAGGACTACAGACTACAATGAGCAGTTCTTC. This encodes CASRTTDYNEQFF.

The DNA for the CDR3 is TGTGCCAGCAGTTACCCCCTAGCGGGACACGGGGAGCTGTTTTTT. It yields the protein CASSYPLAGHGELFF. The chain carries TRBV6-5 and TRBJ2-2; 9 bases agree with TRBD2. J gave up 7 bases and V 2 bases, and 5 bases lay outside the gene matches. Looked up from germline, CDR1 is MNHEY and CDR2 is SVGAGI. This CDR3 is 15 amino acids long.

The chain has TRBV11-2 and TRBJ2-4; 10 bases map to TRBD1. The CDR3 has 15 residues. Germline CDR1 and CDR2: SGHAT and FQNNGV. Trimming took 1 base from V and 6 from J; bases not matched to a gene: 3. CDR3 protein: CASSLVGTGVNIQYF. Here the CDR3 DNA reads TGTGCCAGCAGCTTAGTTGGGACAGGGGTAAACATTCAGTACTTC.

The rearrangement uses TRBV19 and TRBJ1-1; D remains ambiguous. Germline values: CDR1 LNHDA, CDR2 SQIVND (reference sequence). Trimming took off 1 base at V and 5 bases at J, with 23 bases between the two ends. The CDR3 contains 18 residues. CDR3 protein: CASSIVNRKYTGGTEAFF. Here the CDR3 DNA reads TGTGCCAGTAGTATAGTCAACCGGAAGTACACGGGCGGGACTGAAGCTTTCTTT.

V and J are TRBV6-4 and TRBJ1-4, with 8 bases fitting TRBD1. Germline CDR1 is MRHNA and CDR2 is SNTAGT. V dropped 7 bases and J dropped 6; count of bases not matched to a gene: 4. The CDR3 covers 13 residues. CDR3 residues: CASMTGVHEKLFF. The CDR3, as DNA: TGTGCCAGCATGACAGGGGTGCATGAAAAACTGTTTTTT.

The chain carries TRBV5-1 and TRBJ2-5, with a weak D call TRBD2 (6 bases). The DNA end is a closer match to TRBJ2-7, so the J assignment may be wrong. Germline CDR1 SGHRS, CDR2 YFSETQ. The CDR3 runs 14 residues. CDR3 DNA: TGCGCCAGCAGCAAGGACATCGGGGGCTACGAGCAGTACTTC. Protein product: CASSKDIGGYEQYF.

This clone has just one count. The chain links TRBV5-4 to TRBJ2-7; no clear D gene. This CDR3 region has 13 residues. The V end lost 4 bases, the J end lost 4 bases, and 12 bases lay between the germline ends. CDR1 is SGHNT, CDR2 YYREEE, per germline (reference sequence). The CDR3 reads CASSLRASYEQYF. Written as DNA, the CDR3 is TGTGCCAGCAGCCTCCGGGCCTCTTACGAGCAGTACTTC.

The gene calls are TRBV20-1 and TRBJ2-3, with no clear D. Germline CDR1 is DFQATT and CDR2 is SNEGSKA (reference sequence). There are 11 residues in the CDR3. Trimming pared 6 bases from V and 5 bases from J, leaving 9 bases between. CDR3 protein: CSAQPEDTQYF. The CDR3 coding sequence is TGCAGTGCACAGCCCGAAGATACGCAGTATTTT.

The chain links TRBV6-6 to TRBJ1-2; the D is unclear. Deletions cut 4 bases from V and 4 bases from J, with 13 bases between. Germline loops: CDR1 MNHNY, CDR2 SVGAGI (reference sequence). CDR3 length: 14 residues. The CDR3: CASSSARRSYGYTF. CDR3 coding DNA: TGTGCCAGCAGTTCCGCCAGGAGAAGCTATGGCTACACCTTC.

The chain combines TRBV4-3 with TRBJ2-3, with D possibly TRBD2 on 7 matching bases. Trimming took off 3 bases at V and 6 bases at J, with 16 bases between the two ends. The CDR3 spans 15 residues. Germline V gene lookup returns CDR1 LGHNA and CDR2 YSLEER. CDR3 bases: TGCGCCAGCAGCCAGGTCTGGGGAGGGGGGGATACGCAGTATTTT. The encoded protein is CASSQVWGGGDTQYF.

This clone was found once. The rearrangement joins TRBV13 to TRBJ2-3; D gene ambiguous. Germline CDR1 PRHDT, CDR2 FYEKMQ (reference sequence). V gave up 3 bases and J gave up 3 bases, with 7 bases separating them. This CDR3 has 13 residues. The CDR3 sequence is CASSFDLTDTQYF. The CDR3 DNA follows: TGTGCCAGCAGCTTCGACTTGACAGATACGCAGTATTTT.

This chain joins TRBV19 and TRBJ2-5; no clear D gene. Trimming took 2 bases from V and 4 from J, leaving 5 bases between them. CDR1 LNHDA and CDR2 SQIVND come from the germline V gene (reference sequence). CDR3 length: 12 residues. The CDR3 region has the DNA TGTGCCAGTAGTATAAATGGAGAGACCCAGTACTTC. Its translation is CASSINGETQYF.

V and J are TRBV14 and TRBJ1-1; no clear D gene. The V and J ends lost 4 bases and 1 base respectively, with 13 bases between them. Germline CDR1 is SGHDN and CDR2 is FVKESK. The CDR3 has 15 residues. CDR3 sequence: CASSLVGKRNTEAFF. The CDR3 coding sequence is TGTGCCAGCAGCCTTGTGGGGAAGCGGAACACTGAAGCTTTCTTT.

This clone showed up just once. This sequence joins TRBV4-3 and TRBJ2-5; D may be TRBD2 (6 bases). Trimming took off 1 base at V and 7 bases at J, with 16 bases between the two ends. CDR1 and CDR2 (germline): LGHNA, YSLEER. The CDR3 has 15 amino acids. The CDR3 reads CASSQVGTADGTQYF. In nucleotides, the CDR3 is TGCGCCAGCAGCCAAGTCGGGACTGCCGATGGGACCCAGTACTTC.

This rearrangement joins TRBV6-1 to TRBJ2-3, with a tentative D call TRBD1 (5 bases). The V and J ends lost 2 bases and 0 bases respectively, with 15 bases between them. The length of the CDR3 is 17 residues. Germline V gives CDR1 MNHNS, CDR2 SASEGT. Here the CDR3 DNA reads TGTGCCAGCAGTGAATTTTTAATAGGACATAGCACAGATACGCAGTATTTT. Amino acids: CASSEFLIGHSTDTQYF.

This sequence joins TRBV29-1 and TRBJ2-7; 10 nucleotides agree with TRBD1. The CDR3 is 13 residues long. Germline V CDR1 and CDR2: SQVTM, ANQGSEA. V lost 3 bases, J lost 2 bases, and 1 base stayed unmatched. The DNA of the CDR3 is TGCAGCGTTGAGGACAGGGGGGCCTACGAGCAGTACTTC. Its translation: CSVEDRGAYEQYF.

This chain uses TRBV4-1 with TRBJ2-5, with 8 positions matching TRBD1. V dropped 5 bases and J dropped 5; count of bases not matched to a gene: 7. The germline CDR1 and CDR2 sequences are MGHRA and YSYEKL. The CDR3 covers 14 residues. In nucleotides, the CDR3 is TGCGCCAGCAGCTTACGGACAGGGAGGGAGACCCAGTACTTC. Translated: CASSLRTGRETQYF.